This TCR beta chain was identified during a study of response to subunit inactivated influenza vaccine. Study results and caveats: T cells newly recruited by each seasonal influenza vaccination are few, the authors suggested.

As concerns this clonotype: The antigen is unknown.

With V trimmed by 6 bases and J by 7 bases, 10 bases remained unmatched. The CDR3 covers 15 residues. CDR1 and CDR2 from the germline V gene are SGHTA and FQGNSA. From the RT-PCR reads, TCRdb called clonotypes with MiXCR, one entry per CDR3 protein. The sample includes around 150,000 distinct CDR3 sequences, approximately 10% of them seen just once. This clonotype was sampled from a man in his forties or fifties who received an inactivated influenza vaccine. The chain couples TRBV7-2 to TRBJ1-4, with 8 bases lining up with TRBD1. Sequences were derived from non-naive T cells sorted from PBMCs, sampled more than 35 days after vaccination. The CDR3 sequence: CASSNLGQGSEKLFF. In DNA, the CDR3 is TGTGCCAGCAGTAACCTAGGACAGGGTAGTGAAAAACTGTTTTTT.